The source of this T cell receptor beta chain is a study of blood T cell repertoires in COVID-19. The protocol was immunoSEQ multiplex PCR, while the TCRdb copy is restricted to in-frame clones and leaves out a portion. The data contain 120,000 or so clones, approximately 90% of them seen just once; the ten biggest clones take up over 1.5%. The CDR3 runs 16 residues. V gave up 5 bases and J gave up 0 bases; unmatched junction bases: 3. Germline V gene data show CDR1 as LGHDT and CDR2 as YNNKEL (reference sequence). This TCR derives from a human donor in a cohort sampled during active COVID-19. The sample was peripheral blood. The chain couples TRBV3-1 (or the pseudogene TRBV3-2) to TRBJ2-3; 12 bases align to TRBD2. The CDR3 reads CASSYGLAGSTDTQYF. The CDR3, as DNA: TGTGCCAGCAGCTACGGACTAGCGGGGAGCACAGATACGCAGTATTTT.